The 14 T cell receptor beta chains below all came from one sample that was sequenced in a study of blood T cell repertoires in COVID-19. Clones were sequenced by immunoSEQ multiplex PCR, and TCRdb holds only the in-frame ones, with some missing. Here the sample spans about 270,000 clones, around 84% being singletons. The sequencing sample was made of peripheral blood. Receptors originate from a human donor with COVID-19, enrolled during active disease. The donor label of this sample is uncertain.

This clone was counted once. The rearrangement uses TRBV30 and TRBJ1-2; D call uncertain. Germline loops: CDR1 GTSNPN, CDR2 SVGIG (reference sequence). CDR3 size: 14 residues. Trimming shortened V by 1 base and J by 7 bases, and 16 bases separated the two germline ends. DNA for the CDR3: TGTGCCTGGAGTGGGGTTGGAGGATTGGTTGGCTACACCTTC. It translates to CAWSGVGGLVGYTF.

The rearrangement joins TRBV6-2 or TRBV6-3 to TRBJ2-7; TRBD1 aligns across 10 bases. The CDR3 has 15 residues. Unmatched junction bases numbered 5, after V lost 2 bases and J lost 4 bases. Germline assignment: CDR1 MNHEY and CDR2 SVGEGT. The CDR3 DNA is TGTGCCAGCAGTTACCCACCGGGACAGGGGTACGAGCAGTACTTC. As protein: CASSYPPGQGYEQYF.

The CDR3 DNA follows: TGCGCCAGCAGCGGGGGGGAGGCTAGCGGTTACAATGAGCAGTTCTTC. It yields the protein CASSGGEASGYNEQFF. V usage is TRBV5-1 and J usage is TRBJ2-1; 7 nucleotides match TRBD2. CDR1 is SGHRS, CDR2 YFSETQ, per germline. The trim removed 4 bases at V and 4 bases at J, leaving 11 bases unmatched. This CDR3 comprises 16 residues.

V and J are TRBV7-8 and TRBJ1-5, with D hard to call. Trimming took 4 bases from V and 9 from J, leaving 19 bases between them. Germline lookup yields CDR1 SGHVS and CDR2 FQNEAQ. The CDR3 sequence is 15 residues long. CDR3 sequence reads: CASSSSGVGPRPQHF. Here the CDR3 DNA reads TGTGCCAGCAGCTCCTCCGGGGTTGGACCGAGGCCCCAGCATTTT.

This chain links TRBV11-3 with TRBJ2-7, with TRBD2 as a possible D gene (6 bases). CDR3 length equals 13 residues. V lost 4 bases and J lost 0, with 7 bases in between. CDR1 and CDR2 from the germline V gene are SGHNT and YENEEA. The DNA for the CDR3 is TGTGCCAGCAGCTACGGGAGCTCCTACGAGCAGTACTTC. Translated: CASSYGSSYEQYF.

For this clone: The same CDR3 is also encoded by other DNA sequences in this sample. The V gene is TRBV28, the J gene TRBJ2-7, with 10 bases that match TRBD2. Trimming at V came to 6 bases and at J to 2 bases, leaving 4 bases not matched to a gene. The CDR3 extends over 14 amino acids. Per germline, CDR1 MDHEN and CDR2 SYDVKM. The CDR3 DNA follows: TGTGCCAGCAGCAGAGCGGGAGGGCCCTACGAGCAGTACTTC. This sequence encodes CASSRAGGPYEQYF.

To note about this clone: Its ends do not fully match the called genes, so a read error is possible. Additional DNA sequences in this sample encode the identical CDR3. The chain couples TRBV19 to TRBJ1-1; D may be TRBD1 (6 bases). The germline CDR1 and CDR2 sequences are LNHDA and SQIVND (reference sequence). The CDR3 is 13 amino acids. Here the CDR3 DNA reads TGTGCCAGTAGTATTCGACAGGACGCTGAGGCTTTCTTT. It specifies CASSIRQDAEAFF. Using reference TRBV19 and TRBJ1-1 for the parts outside the CDR3, the full variable domain is DGGITQSPKYLFRKEGQNVTLSCEQNLNHDAMYWYRQDPGQGLRLIYYSQIVNDFQKGDIAEGYSVSREKKESFPLTVTSAQKNPTAFYLCASSIRQDAEAFFGQGTRLTVV.

V usage is TRBV5-1 and J usage is TRBJ2-5, with D perhaps TRBD1 (6 bases). CDR3 length: 14 residues. V gave up 3 bases and J gave up 1 base, with 10 bases separating them. Germline lookup yields CDR1 SGHRS and CDR2 YFSETQ. The CDR3 region is CASSSGQTQETQYF. The CDR3 nucleotides read TGCGCCAGCAGCTCTGGACAGACCCAAGAGACCCAGTACTTC.

In regard to this clone: The junction shows a germline mismatch at one end, possibly a read error. V is TRBV5-4 and J is TRBJ2-7, with 8 positions matching TRBD1. The CDR3 consists of 15 residues. Germline V lookup: CDR1 SGHNT, CDR2 YYREEE (reference sequence). Here the CDR3 DNA reads TGTGCCAGCAGTTTGGACAGGGCCGGCTCCTACGAGCAGTACTTC. Translation gives CASSLDRAGSYEQYF.

The chain recombines TRBV5-4 with TRBJ2-3; D uncertain. V gave up 0 bases and J gave up 2 bases, with 10 bases separating them. The germline CDR1 and CDR2 sequences are SGHNT and YYREEE (reference sequence). The CDR3 extends over 15 amino acids. CDR3 in DNA: TGTGCCAGCAGCTTGGATTCACACGACACAGATACGCAGTATTTT. It codes for CASSLDSHDTDTQYF.

This clone was counted a single time. The genes are TRBV30 and TRBJ1-2, with unresolved D. The CDR3 is made up of 14 amino acids. CDR1 and CDR2 (germline): GTSNPN, SVGIG (reference sequence). The V gene lost 2 bases and the J gene lost 2 bases, with 12 bases spanning the gap. CDR3 sequence: CAWSFGRQNYGYTF. The CDR3 DNA reads TGTGCCTGGAGTTTCGGGAGGCAGAACTATGGCTACACCTTC. The full variable domain, in which reference TRBV30 and TRBJ1-2 provide the parts outside the CDR3, is SQTIHQWPATLVQPVGSPLSLECTVEGTSNPNLYWYRQAAGRGLQLLFYSVGIGQISSEVPQNLSASRPQDRQFILSSKKLLLSDSGFYLCAWSFGRQNYGYTFGSGTRLTVV.

This chain joins TRBV6-1 and TRBJ2-3; D remains ambiguous. CDR1 is MNHNS, CDR2 SASEGT, per germline. V lost 2 bases, J lost 0 bases, and 6 bases lay in between. The CDR3 has 14 residues. The CDR3: CASSEQTSTDTQYF. The CDR3 DNA reads TGTGCCAGCAGTGAACAGACTAGCACAGATACGCAGTATTTT.

This clone was seen only a few times. V gene TRBV2 combines with J gene TRBJ2-1, with TRBD2 matching over 8 bases. V lost 10 bases, J lost 7 bases, and 12 bases stayed unmatched. Germline V lookup: CDR1 SNHLY, CDR2 FYNNEI. CDR3 length: 14 residues. The CDR3 loop is CATGGTSSRNEQFF. The CDR3 region has the DNA TGTGCCACGGGGGGGACCTCCTCCCGTAATGAGCAGTTCTTC.

The CDR3 sequence: CASSSQGAAGNTIYF. The CDR3 DNA sequence: TGTGCCAGCAGTTCCCAGGGGGCGGCTGGAAACACCATATATTTT. J is TRBJ1-3 and V is TRBV6-5; the match to TRBD1 covers 8 bases. Germline V gene lookup returns CDR1 MNHEY and CDR2 SVGAGI. The CDR3 contains 15 residues. Losses at the gene ends were 4 bases for V and 2 bases for J; bases not matched to a gene: 4.